These T cell receptor beta chains were read from a single sample in a study of technical replicates of blood from several donors. Produced via immunoSEQ multiplex PCR; TCRdb's table is partial and in-frame only. The repertoire holds some 71,000 clones, with roughly 96% as singletons. Sequenced material: T cells isolated from PBMCs. The receptors were sampled from a human donor in good health. CDR3s include the opening cysteine and the closing phenylalanine or tryptophan.

v_call,j_call,cdr3_aa
TRBV25-1,TRBJ1-5,CASSDTGNQPQHF
TRBV4-1,TRBJ2-1,CASSQGAGVYNEQFF
TRBV18,TRBJ2-7,CASSPRKGEGQVRNYEQYF
TRBV6-6,TRBJ2-7,CASSYFQGGYEQYF
TRBV9,TRBJ1-5,CASSPREAGGSGNQPQHF
TRBV11-2,TRBJ2-2,CASRFTGTGELFF
TRBV6-1,TRBJ2-1,CASCRGPEYNEQFF
TRBV5-4,TRBJ2-7,CASSYGTSGTYEQYF
TRBV27,TRBJ1-2,CARPPGQGENGYTF
TRBV5-1,TRBJ2-7,CASSLLTRTGPNEQYF
TRBV4-1,TRBJ2-1,CASSQEGSGGKNEQFF
TRBV4-1,TRBJ2-1,CASSRTGATYNEQFF
TRBV6-5,TRBJ1-2,CASSYGGGGYSGYTF
TRBV7-9,TRBJ1-1,CASSVGQGNTEAFF
TRBV6-5,TRBJ2-1,CASTTPGGNEQFF
TRBV7-9,TRBJ2-3,CASSLTGTDTQYF
TRBV2,TRBJ2-1,CASSELRGGLGEQFF
TRBV25-1,TRBJ2-1,CASSELFGTSGGVHEQFF
TRBV5-6,TRBJ2-7,CASSFGIAGDEQYF
TRBV6-5,TRBJ2-2,CASSYSQRGATGELFF
TRBV27,TRBJ2-7,CASSPWGESYEQYF
TRBV5-1,TRBJ1-1,CASSLNPPDTEAFF
TRBV10-1,TRBJ2-7,CASRAGTGGREQYF
TRBV9,TRBJ1-6,CASSVEGQGSDPLHF
TRBV7-2,TRBJ2-7,CASSHFGGGIYEQYF
TRBV6-5,TRBJ2-7,CASSPGQGAYEQYF
TRBV28,TRBJ2-7,CASRSPWSYEQYF
TRBV4-1,TRBJ1-1,CASSQDGGSEAFF
TRBV11-3,TRBJ2-1,CASSQGNRNEQFF
TRBV6-5,TRBJ1-4,CASSYTGEWEKLFF
TRBV19,TRBJ2-2,CASTSSGIWTGELFF
TRBV5-6,TRBJ2-3,CASGGGPDTQYF
TRBV7-2,TRBJ1-2,CASSFGQRIYGYTF
TRBV29-1,TRBJ2-1,CSVVRVDYNEQFF
TRBV7-9,TRBJ2-5,CASSRTSGGEETQYF
TRBV7-3,TRBJ1-6,CASKDRGNSPLHF
TRBV19,TRBJ2-7,CASAGTSGTYEQYF
TRBV6-1,TRBJ2-7,CASSTGQGGYEQYF
TRBV7-9,TRBJ2-1,CASSLDSSYNEQFF
TRBV28,TRBJ2-5,CASSLLTSGPQETQYF
TRBV7-9,TRBJ1-2,CASSLDRATNYGYTF
TRBV7-9,TRBJ1-5,CASSSESLTPQHF
TRBV7-9,TRBJ1-1,CASSLGTDGTEAFF
TRBV18,TRBJ2-7,CASQAGGPTYEQYF
TRBV15,TRBJ1-1,CATSRERTGQFITEAFF
TRBV7-3,TRBJ2-6,CASRPATGAGANVLTF
TRBV18,TRBJ2-7,CASSSTGSYEQYF
TRBV5-1,TRBJ1-1,CASSLGDTTVGAFF
TRBV2,TRBJ2-5,CASNRVLVGGGVLETQYF
TRBV19,TRBJ1-1,CATTLEPGGNTEAFF